This TCR beta chain was documented in a study of vaccination effects on CD4 cells after COVID-19. Study-level information: Vaccination of participants consisted of two doses of either the BNT162b2 or mRNA-1273 vaccine. Specimens were obtained from a couple of convalescent patients 16 days and one week prior to vaccination.

Libraries were prepared by immunoSEQ multiplex PCR; TCRdb keeps only in-frame clonotypes and omits some of them. The data show tens of thousands of clones, roughly 66% seen once. CDR3 length equals 14 residues. Germline V gene lookup returns CDR1 SGDLS and CDR2 YYNGEE. Trimming took 3 bases from V and 2 from J, leaving 11 bases between them. This clone was recorded a few times. Its antigen is still unknown. Viral peptide pools were used in the ViraFEST assay to expand antigen-specific CD4+ T cells, and sequencing came afterward. Upon completion of 10 to 11 days in culture, CD4+ T cells were isolated. Confirmation by PCR established that the person had SARS-CoV-2 infection between March and December 2020.

This clonotype was sampled from a human donor who had a prior SARS-CoV-2 infection. The source material was CD4+ T cells from PBMCs cultured with a peptide pool, sampled before COVID-19 vaccination. V is TRBV9 and J is TRBJ1-2; tentatively, D is TRBD1 (5 bases). The CDR3 reads CASSGEPGNYGYTF. The CDR3 DNA follows: TGTGCCAGCAGCGGAGAACCAGGGAACTATGGCTACACCTTC.